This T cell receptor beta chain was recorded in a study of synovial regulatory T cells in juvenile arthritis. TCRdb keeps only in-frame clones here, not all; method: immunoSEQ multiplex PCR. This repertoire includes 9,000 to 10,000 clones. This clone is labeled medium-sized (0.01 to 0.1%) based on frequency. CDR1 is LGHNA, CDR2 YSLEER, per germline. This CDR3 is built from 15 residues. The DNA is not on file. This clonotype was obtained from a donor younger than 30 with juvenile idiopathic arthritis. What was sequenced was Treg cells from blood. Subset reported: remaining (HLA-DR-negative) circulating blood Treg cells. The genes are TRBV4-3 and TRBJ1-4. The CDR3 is CASSLTGATNEKLFF.